The 32 T cell receptor beta chains given below trace back to one sample, sequenced in a study of vaccination and CD4 T cells after COVID-19. Described treatment: roughly 10-day PBMC culture with coronavirus spike peptide pools or control peptides (ViraFEST assay). The Oncomine TCR Beta short-read assay sequenced DNA from cultured CD4+ T cells. TCRdb analysed the PCR reads with MiXCR anew, one entry per CDR3 protein. The data contain about 11,000 distinct CDR3 sequences, less than 25% of them singletons. Antigens of these TCRs are unknown. Sequenced here: CD4+ T cells from blood, cultured in vitro, sampled after SARS-CoV-2 vaccination. Receptors originate from a human donor who had recovered from COVID-19.

The rearrangement joins TRBV7-9 to TRBJ2-1; D possibly corresponds to TRBD1 (6 bases). Germline assignment: CDR1 SEHNR and CDR2 FQNEAQ (reference sequence). The CDR3 consists of 14 residues. Trimming took off 1 base at V and 9 bases at J, with 13 bases between the two ends. The CDR3 nucleotides read TGTGCCAGCAGCTTAGGTCAACAGGGCAGTGAGCAGTTCTTC. This sequence encodes CASSLGQQGSEQFF.

V is TRBV2 and J is TRBJ2-4; no clear D. The germline gives CDR1 SNHLY, CDR2 FYNNEI. Trimming stripped 4 bases from V and 3 bases from J, with 10 bases between. The CDR3 contains 14 residues. CDR3 amino acids: CASSGVRSKNIQYF. The DNA for the CDR3 is TGTGCCAGCAGTGGGGTCCGGAGCAAAAACATTCAGTACTTC.

The gene calls are TRBV7-9 and TRBJ1-3, with 9 bases aligning to TRBD1. Germline values: CDR1 SEHNR, CDR2 FQNEAQ (reference sequence). This CDR3 contains 15 residues. The V segment lost 5 bases and the J segment 2 bases; nucleotides outside the gene matches: 4. The chain's CDR3 is CASSRQGGPGNTIYF. The CDR3 DNA reads TGTGCCAGCAGCCGACAGGGGGGCCCTGGAAACACCATATATTTT.

This clonotype was seen only a few times. The chain uses TRBV6-1 and TRBJ2-1; TRBD2 aligns across 7 bases. The germline V gene has CDR1 MNHNS and CDR2 SASEGT. Trimming cost V 8 bases and J 3 bases; bases outside gene matches: 22. The CDR3 sequence is 19 residues long. CDR3 nucleotide sequence: TGTGCCAGCCGCTTAACCCCCCCGCGGCGGGAGTGGCTCTACAATGAGCAGTTCTTC. Protein sequence: CASRLTPPRREWLYNEQFF.

The CDR3 nucleotides read TGCAGTGCCCCGGGACTAGCGGGAGTCCAGCACAATGAGCAGTTCTTC. Protein sequence: CSAPGLAGVQHNEQFF. V is TRBV20-1 and J is TRBJ2-1; TRBD2 aligns across 14 bases. Germline loops: CDR1 DFQATT, CDR2 SNEGSKA (reference sequence). The CDR3 is made up of 16 amino acids. V was clipped by 6 bases and J by 5 bases; unmatched bases: 9.

The V call is TRBV19, the J call TRBJ2-7; tentative D call: TRBD2 (5 bases). The CDR3 consists of 13 residues. Germline V gene lookup returns CDR1 LNHDA and CDR2 SQIVND (reference sequence). CDR3 loop: CAAASRQSYEQYF. The DNA for the CDR3 is TGTGCTGCGGCTAGCCGACAATCCTACGAGCAGTACTTC.

This clonotype was counted between two and nine times. V is TRBV14 and J is TRBJ1-1; perhaps TRBD1 as D (5 bases). V was pared by 5 bases and J by 0 bases, with 13 bases between. The CDR3 is made up of 15 amino acids. Per germline, CDR1 SGHDN and CDR2 FVKESK. CDR3 sequence: CASSTRLGVNTEAFF. DNA for the CDR3: TGTGCCAGCAGCACTCGCCTGGGGGTGAACACTGAAGCTTTCTTT. The full variable domain, with the rest looked up from reference TRBV14 and TRBJ1-1, is EAGVTQFPSHSVIEKGQTVTLRCDPISGHDNLYWYRRVMGKEIKFLLHFVKESKQDESGMPNNRFLAERTGGTYSTLKVQPAELEDSGVYFCASSTRLGVNTEAFFGQGTRLTVV.

About this clonotype itself: This could be a read error, since a much larger clone is one nucleotide away. The gene calls are TRBV7-2 and TRBJ1-2; D remains unclear. This CDR3 comprises 12 residues. Germline V lookup: CDR1 SGHTA, CDR2 FQGNSA. CDR3 residues: CASSLENYGCTF. The CDR3 nucleotides are TGTGCCAGCAGCTTAGAGAACTATGGCTGCACCTTC.

This clonotype is judged medium-sized. The chain employs TRBV7-2 and TRBJ2-7; D may correspond to TRBD1 or TRBD2 (5 bases each). There are 13 residues in the CDR3. Germline V gene lookup returns CDR1 SGHTA and CDR2 FQGNSA. V gave up 5 bases and J gave up 0 bases, with 8 bases separating them. The CDR3 is CASSRGSSYEQYF. CDR3 DNA: TGTGCCAGCAGCCGGGGCAGCTCCTACGAGCAGTACTTC.

The chain has TRBV7-4 and TRBJ2-6; unclear D gene. Trimming took 6 bases from V and 0 from J, leaving 6 bases between them. CDR3 length: 14 residues. CDR1 and CDR2 from the germline V gene are SGHVT and SQSDAQ. Here the CDR3 DNA reads TGTGCCAGCAGGGAGAGCTCTGGGGCCAACGTCCTGACTTTC. It translates to CASRESSGANVLTF.

The chain joins TRBV6-1 to TRBJ1-2; D is ambiguous. The CDR3 runs 14 residues. Germline CDR1 is MNHNS and CDR2 is SASEGT. V dropped 6 bases and J dropped 8 bases, with 19 bases sitting between them. The CDR3 loop is CASSGAPWAGGYTF. The CDR3 nucleotides read TGTGCCAGCAGCGGCGCGCCATGGGCGGGGGGCTACACCTTC.

The genes are TRBV4-1 and TRBJ2-1; TRBD2 agrees at 8 bases. Looked up from germline, CDR1 is MGHRA and CDR2 is YSYEKL. The CDR3 spans 18 residues. Trimming removed 3 bases from V and 4 bases from J; junction bases left unmatched: 14. The CDR3 sequence is CASSQGTLSGSVYNEQFF. In nucleotides, the CDR3 is TGCGCCAGCAGCCAGGGCACCCTAAGCGGGAGTGTATACAATGAGCAGTTCTTC.

The gene calls are TRBV11-2 and TRBJ2-7; D is possibly TRBD2 (6 bases). Germline CDR1 is SGHAT and CDR2 is FQNNGV. This CDR3 is 13 amino acids long. The V end was cut by 5 bases, the J end by 4 bases, with 12 bases between. CDR3 residues: CASSLGLRYEQYF. The DNA for the CDR3 is TGTGCCAGCAGCCTGGGACTTCGTTACGAGCAGTACTTC.

The V and J genes are TRBV28 and TRBJ1-6, with D maybe TRBD1 (5 bases). CDR3 length: 14 residues. From germline, CDR1 is MDHEN and CDR2 SYDVKM. Trimming left V 1 base short and J 10 bases short, with 11 bases between. CDR3 sequence reads: CASSLFGGESPLHF. CDR3 DNA sequence: TGTGCCAGCAGTTTATTTGGGGGGGAATCACCCCTCCACTTT.

The rearrangement uses TRBV28 and TRBJ2-1; D unresolved. V shed 8 bases and J shed 0 bases, with 5 bases lying between them. CDR1 MDHEN and CDR2 SYDVKM come from the germline V gene. This CDR3 is built from 12 residues. CDR3 coding DNA: TGTGCCAGCCGCGGCTCCTACAATGAGCAGTTCTTC. Translating it yields CASRGSYNEQFF.

V usage is TRBV7-2 and J usage is TRBJ2-2; D may correspond to TRBD1 or TRBD2 (6 bases each). Germline CDR1 is SGHTA and CDR2 is FQGNSA. The CDR3 totals 18 residues. The germline V and J ends were trimmed by 8 bases and 4 bases, with 26 bases remaining between them. For the CDR3, the DNA is TGTGCCAGCGGCCTGGGGGGCGAACGACTAGGGGTCACCGGGGAGCTGTTTTTT. Its protein is CASGLGGERLGVTGELFF.

In this sample, this clonotype turned up a few times. The chain couples TRBV5-4 to TRBJ2-7; either TRBD1 or TRBD2 may fit D (5 bases each). Germline V gives CDR1 SGHNT, CDR2 YYREEE (reference sequence). The length of the CDR3 is 14 residues. Trimming took off 3 bases at V and 1 base at J, with 11 bases between the two ends. The CDR3: CASSSRGGSYEQYF. CDR3 in DNA: TGTGCCAGCAGCTCTCGGGGCGGATCCTACGAGCAGTACTTC.

Worth noting for this clonotype: This may be a read error: a much more frequent sequence differs by one nucleotide. The chain combines TRBV7-2 with TRBJ1-1; D gene unclear. The CDR3 length is 13 residues. Germline CDR1 and CDR2: SGHTA and FQGNSA. The CDR3 spells CATSFHGGTEAFF. The CDR3 region has the DNA TGTGCCACCAGCTTTCACGGCGGCACTGAAGCTTTCTTT.

Only a few counts were recorded for this clonotype. This chain uses TRBV28 with TRBJ2-1; TRBD2 agrees at 16 bases. The length of the CDR3 is 16 residues. CDR1 and CDR2 from the germline V gene are MDHEN and SYDVKM. Trimming cost V 3 bases and J 9 bases; bases outside gene matches: 5. In DNA form, the CDR3 reads TGTGCCAGCAGTTTCGGGACTAGCGGGAGGGGTGGTGAGCAGTTCTTC. Its protein product is CASSFGTSGRGGEQFF.

CDR3 DNA sequence: TGTGCCAGCAGTTACCCGGGACAGGGCTACGAGCAGTACTTC. It specifies CASSYPGQGYEQYF. The V call is TRBV6-2 or TRBV6-3, the J call TRBJ2-7, with 9 bases identical to TRBD1. Germline V gives CDR1 MNHEY, CDR2 SVGEGT. The CDR3 loop spans 14 amino acids. V was pared by 2 bases and J by 3 bases, with 2 bases of the junction left unmatched.

The V gene is TRBV7-9, the J gene TRBJ2-7; no clear D. CDR1 SEHNR and CDR2 FQNEAQ come from the germline V gene (reference sequence). The CDR3 consists of 14 residues. Trimming took 1 base from V and 1 from J, leaving 8 bases between them. The DNA of the CDR3 is TGTGCCAGCAGCTTAGGGCAGGTGTCCTACGAGCAGTACTTC. Its translation is CASSLGQVSYEQYF. Complete variable domain (other parts from reference TRBV7-9 and TRBJ2-7): DTGVSQNPRHKITKRGQNVTFRCDPISEHNRLYWYRQTLGQGPEFLTYFQNEAQLEKSRLLSDRFSAERPKGSFSTLEIQRTEQGDSAMYLCASSLGQVSYEQYFGPGTRLTVT.

CDR3 protein: CASSRNRANNQPQHF. Here the CDR3 DNA reads TGCGCCAGCAGCCGGAACAGGGCTAACAATCAGCCCCAGCATTTT. The chain links TRBV4-3 to TRBJ1-5; a weak D match, TRBD1 (6 bases). This CDR3 region has 15 residues. V was shortened by 4 bases and J by 3 bases, with 13 bases between the two germline ends. CDR1 is LGHNA and CDR2 is YSLEER in the germline V gene.

V gene TRBV28 combines with J gene TRBJ1-1, with 7 positions matching TRBD1. This CDR3 has 15 amino acids. Germline V lookup: CDR1 MDHEN, CDR2 SYDVKM. V gave up 5 bases and J gave up 6 bases; unmatched junction bases: 12. In DNA, the CDR3 is TGTGCCAGCAGTCTCCACCAAAGGGGGCGGGCTGAAGCTTTCTTT. Translation gives CASSLHQRGRAEAFF.

This clonotype was seen a few times. This chain joins TRBV28 and TRBJ1-2; no clear D gene. This CDR3 has 15 residues. V was shortened by 5 bases and J by 2 bases, with 15 bases between the two germline ends. Germline V gene sequence: CDR1 MDHEN, CDR2 SYDVKM. This CDR3 reads CASSITKDGNYGYTF. The CDR3 DNA reads as TGTGCCAGCAGTATCACTAAGGACGGGAACTATGGCTACACCTTC.

The chain combines TRBV7-2 with TRBJ1-6, with 7 bases that match TRBD1. V gave up 5 bases and J gave up 3 bases; unmatched junction bases: 7. This CDR3 has 16 amino acids. CDR1 SGHTA and CDR2 FQGNSA come from the germline V gene. The CDR3 loop reads CASSPRGQLYNSPLHF. The CDR3 nucleotides are TGTGCCAGCAGCCCCCGGGGACAGCTCTATAATTCACCCCTCCACTTT. Filled out from reference TRBV7-2 and TRBJ1-6, the complete variable domain reads GAGVSQSPSNKVTEKGKDVELRCDPISGHTALYWYRQSLGQGLEFLIYFQGNSAPDKSGLPSDRFSAERTGGSVSTLTIQRTQQEDSAVYLCASSPRGQLYNSPLHFGNGTRLTVT.

This sequence joins TRBV28 and TRBJ1-6, with 9 positions matching TRBD1. This CDR3 comprises 17 residues. Germline CDR1 MDHEN, CDR2 SYDVKM. Trimming at V came to 6 bases and at J to 7 bases, leaving 13 bases not matched to a gene. The CDR3 sequence is CASRPGTGTRRNSPLHF. The CDR3, as DNA: TGTGCCAGCAGACCCGGGACAGGGACTCGTAGGAATTCACCCCTCCACTTT.

J is TRBJ2-5 and V is TRBV7-6, with D possibly matching TRBD2 (7 bases). CDR3 length: 20 residues. Germline-derived CDR1 and CDR2 are SGHVS and FNYEAQ. V was clipped by 1 base and J by 2 bases, with 26 bases between them. The CDR3 here is CASSLEGDYSWGRLQETQYF. The DNA of the CDR3 is TGTGCCAGCAGCTTAGAGGGGGACTATTCCTGGGGGAGGCTTCAAGAGACCCAGTACTTC.

Within the sample, this clonotype is medium-sized (0.01 to 0.1%). The gene calls are TRBV19 and TRBJ2-3, with D perhaps TRBD2 (6 bases). Trimming shortened V by 3 bases and J by 2 bases, and 12 bases separated the two germline ends. Germline CDR1 and CDR2: LNHDA and SQIVND (reference sequence). This CDR3 comprises 15 residues. DNA for the CDR3: TGTGCCAGTAGTATCGGACTAACCTACACAGATACGCAGTATTTT. The encoded protein is CASSIGLTYTDTQYF.

This clonotype was observed a handful of times. This chain joins TRBV19 and TRBJ2-7, with D unresolved. This CDR3 has 14 amino acids. V was trimmed by 2 bases and J by 0 bases, leaving 8 bases between them. Germline V CDR1 and CDR2: LNHDA, SQIVND (reference sequence). The DNA of the CDR3 is TGTGCCAGTAGTATATCGGCCAGCTCCTACGAGCAGTACTTC. Encoded protein: CASSISASSYEQYF.

A few counts support this clonotype. The CDR3 here is CASRQTSGRRYIYNEQFF. DNA for the CDR3: TGTGCCAGCAGACAGACTAGCGGGAGGAGGTATATCTACAATGAGCAGTTCTTC. V is TRBV6-1 and J is TRBJ2-1; 13 positions match TRBD2. Germline CDR1 is MNHNS and CDR2 is SASEGT. CDR3 length: 18 amino acids. Losses at the gene ends were 6 bases for V and 3 bases for J; bases not matched to a gene: 11.

The gene calls are TRBV6-1 and TRBJ2-2, with TRBD1 matching 9 bases. CDR3 length equals 14 residues. Germline CDR1 reads MNHNS; CDR2 reads SASEGT. The J segment lost 4 bases and the V segment lost 10 bases, leaving 7 bases of the junction unmatched. CDR3 sequence (DNA): TGTGCCACCGGGACAGGGAGAGGCACCGGGGAGCTGTTTTTT. Translated: CATGTGRGTGELFF.

This chain links TRBV5-1 with TRBJ2-7, with a possible D match to TRBD1 (6 bases). The V gene lost 0 bases and the J gene lost 4 bases, with 8 bases spanning the gap. CDR1 and CDR2 (germline): SGHRS, YFSETQ. The CDR3 is 13 residues long. The CDR3 region is CASSLGTDYEQYF. DNA of the CDR3: TGCGCCAGCAGCTTGGGGACAGATTACGAGCAGTACTTC.